This T cell receptor (beta chain) was found in a study of blood T cell repertoires in COVID-19. Germline V gene sequence: CDR1 SGHVS, CDR2 FQNEAQ. Losses at the gene ends were 5 bases for V and 10 bases for J; bases not matched to a gene: 9. The CDR3 contains 15 residues. Repertoires were generated with immunoSEQ multiplex PCR, while TCRdb's copy carries only in-frame clones and drops some. In the table there are roughly 400,000 clones, nearly 90% of which are singletons. The receptor comes from a woman aged 18 to 35 who had been exposed to COVID-19. The specimen sequenced was PBMCs or T cells enriched from blood (not recorded which). The chain has TRBV7-8 and TRBJ1-6; 9 nucleotides line up with TRBD1. CDR3: CASSPWTGVSSPLHF. As DNA, the CDR3 is TGTGCCAGCAGCCCGTGGACAGGGGTTAGCTCACCCCTCCACTTT.